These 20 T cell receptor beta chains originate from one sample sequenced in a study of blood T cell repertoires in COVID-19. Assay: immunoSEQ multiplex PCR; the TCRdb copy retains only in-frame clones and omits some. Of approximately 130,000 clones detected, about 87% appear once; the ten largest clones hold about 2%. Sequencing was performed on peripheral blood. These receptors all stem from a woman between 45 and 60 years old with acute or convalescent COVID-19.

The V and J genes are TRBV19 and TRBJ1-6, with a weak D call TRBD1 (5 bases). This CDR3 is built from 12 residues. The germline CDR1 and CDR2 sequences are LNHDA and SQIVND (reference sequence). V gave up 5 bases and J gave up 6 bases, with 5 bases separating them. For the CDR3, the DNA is TGTGCCAGTAGTCAGGGTAATTCACCCCTCCACTTT. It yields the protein CASSQGNSPLHF.

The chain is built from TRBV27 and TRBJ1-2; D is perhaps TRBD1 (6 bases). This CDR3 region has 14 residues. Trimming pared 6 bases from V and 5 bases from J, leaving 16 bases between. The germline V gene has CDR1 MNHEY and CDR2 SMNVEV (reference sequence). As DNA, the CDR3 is TGTGCCAGCAGGCTGACAGGAACGGGGTATGGCTACACCTTC. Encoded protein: CASRLTGTGYGYTF.

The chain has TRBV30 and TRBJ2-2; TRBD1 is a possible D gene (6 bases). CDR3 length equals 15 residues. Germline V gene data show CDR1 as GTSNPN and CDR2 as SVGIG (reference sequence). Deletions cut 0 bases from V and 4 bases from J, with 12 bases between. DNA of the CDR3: TGTGCCTGGAGTGTAGGTCAGGGGCTCACCGGGGAGCTGTTTTTT. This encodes CAWSVGQGLTGELFF.

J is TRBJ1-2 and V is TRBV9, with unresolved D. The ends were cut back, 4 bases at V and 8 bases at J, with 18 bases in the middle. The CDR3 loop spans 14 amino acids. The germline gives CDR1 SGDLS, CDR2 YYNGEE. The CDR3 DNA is TGTGCCAGCAGCCCGGAGGACGGGCTAGGGGGCTACACCTTC. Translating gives CASSPEDGLGGYTF.

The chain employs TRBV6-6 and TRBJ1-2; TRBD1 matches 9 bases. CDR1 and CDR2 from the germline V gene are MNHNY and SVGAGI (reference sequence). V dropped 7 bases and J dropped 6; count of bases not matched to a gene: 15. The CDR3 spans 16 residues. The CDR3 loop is CASTSRQDRGRDGYTF. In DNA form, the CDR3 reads TGTGCCAGCACTTCACGGCAAGACAGGGGGAGGGATGGCTACACCTTC.

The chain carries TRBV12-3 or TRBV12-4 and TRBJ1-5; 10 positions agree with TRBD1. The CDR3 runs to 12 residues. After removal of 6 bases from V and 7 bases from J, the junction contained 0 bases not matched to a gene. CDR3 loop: CASRTGGQPQHF. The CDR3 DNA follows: TGTGCCAGCAGGACAGGGGGCCAGCCCCAGCATTTT.

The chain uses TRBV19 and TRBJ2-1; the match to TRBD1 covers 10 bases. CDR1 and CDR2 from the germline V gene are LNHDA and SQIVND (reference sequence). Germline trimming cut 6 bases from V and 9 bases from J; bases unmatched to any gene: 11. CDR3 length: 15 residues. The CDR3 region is CASRSGTGDVGEQFF. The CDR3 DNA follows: TGTGCCAGTAGATCCGGGACAGGGGATGTCGGTGAGCAGTTCTTC.

The CDR3, as DNA: TGTGCCTGGAGCGACAGGGGGCATGGGGGGGAGCTGTTTTTT. Translating gives CAWSDRGHGGELFF. The V and J genes are TRBV30 and TRBJ2-2; 10 bases align to TRBD1. With V trimmed by 3 bases and J by 8 bases, 6 bases remained unmatched. There are 14 residues in the CDR3. Per germline, CDR1 GTSNPN and CDR2 SVGIG (reference sequence).

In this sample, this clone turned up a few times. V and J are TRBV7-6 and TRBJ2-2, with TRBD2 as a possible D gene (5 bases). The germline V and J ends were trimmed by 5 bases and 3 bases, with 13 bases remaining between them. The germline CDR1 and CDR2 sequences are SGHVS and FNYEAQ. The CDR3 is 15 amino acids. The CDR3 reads CASSPRGGYTGELFF. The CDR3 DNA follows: TGTGCCAGCAGCCCACGAGGAGGTTACACCGGGGAGCTGTTTTTT.

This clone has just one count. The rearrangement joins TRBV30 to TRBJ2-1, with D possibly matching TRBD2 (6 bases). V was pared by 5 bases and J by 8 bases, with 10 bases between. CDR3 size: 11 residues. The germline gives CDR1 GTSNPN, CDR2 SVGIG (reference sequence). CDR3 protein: CAWGWRDEQFF. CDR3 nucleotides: TGTGCCTGGGGGTGGAGGGATGAGCAGTTCTTC.

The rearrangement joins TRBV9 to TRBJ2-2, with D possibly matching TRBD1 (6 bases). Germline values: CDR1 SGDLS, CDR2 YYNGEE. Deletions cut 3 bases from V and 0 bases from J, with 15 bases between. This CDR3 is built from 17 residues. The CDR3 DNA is TGTGCCAGCAGCGCAACCCCGGGACATGCGAACACCGGGGAGCTGTTTTTT. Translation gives CASSATPGHANTGELFF.

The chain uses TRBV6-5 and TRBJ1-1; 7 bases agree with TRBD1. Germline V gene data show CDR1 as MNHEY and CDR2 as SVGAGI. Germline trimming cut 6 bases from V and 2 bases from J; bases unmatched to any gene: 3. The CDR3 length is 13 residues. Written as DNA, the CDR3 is TGTGCCAGCAGGAGGGGGCTAAACACTGAAGCTTTCTTT. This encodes CASRRGLNTEAFF.

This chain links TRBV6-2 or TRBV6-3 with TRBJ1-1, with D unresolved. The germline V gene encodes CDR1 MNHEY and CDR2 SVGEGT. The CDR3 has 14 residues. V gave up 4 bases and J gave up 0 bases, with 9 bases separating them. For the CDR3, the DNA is TGTGCCAGCAGTTTGAGTGCACTGAACACTGAAGCTTTCTTT. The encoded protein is CASSLSALNTEAFF.

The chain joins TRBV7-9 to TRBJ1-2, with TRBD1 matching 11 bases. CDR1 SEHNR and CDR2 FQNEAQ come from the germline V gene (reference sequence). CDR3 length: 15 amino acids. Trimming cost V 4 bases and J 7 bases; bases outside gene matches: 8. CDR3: CASSWTGGYGSGYTF. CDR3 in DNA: TGTGCCAGCAGCTGGACAGGGGGCTACGGGAGTGGCTACACCTTC.

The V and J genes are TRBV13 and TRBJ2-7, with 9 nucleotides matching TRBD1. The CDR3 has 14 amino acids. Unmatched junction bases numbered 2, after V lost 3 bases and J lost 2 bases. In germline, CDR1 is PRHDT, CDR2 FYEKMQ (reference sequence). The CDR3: CASSLDRGTYEQYF. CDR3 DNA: TGTGCCAGCAGCTTGGACAGGGGTACCTACGAGCAGTACTTC.

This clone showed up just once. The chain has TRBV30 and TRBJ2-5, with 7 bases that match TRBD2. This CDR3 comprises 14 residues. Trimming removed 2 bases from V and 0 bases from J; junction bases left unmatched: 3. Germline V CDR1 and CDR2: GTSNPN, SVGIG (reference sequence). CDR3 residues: CAWSRSGDQETQYF. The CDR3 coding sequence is TGTGCCTGGAGTCGGAGCGGGGACCAAGAGACCCAGTACTTC.

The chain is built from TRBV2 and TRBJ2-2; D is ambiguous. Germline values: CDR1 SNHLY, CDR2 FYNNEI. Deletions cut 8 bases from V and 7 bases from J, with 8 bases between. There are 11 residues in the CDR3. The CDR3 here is CASSEYGELFF. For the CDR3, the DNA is TGTGCCAGCTCCGAGTACGGGGAGCTGTTTTTT.

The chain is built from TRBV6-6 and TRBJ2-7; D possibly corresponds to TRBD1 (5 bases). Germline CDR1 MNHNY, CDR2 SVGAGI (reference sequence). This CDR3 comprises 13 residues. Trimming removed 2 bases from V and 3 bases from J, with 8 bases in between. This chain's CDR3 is CASSYTGYYEQYF. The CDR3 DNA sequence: TGTGCCAGCAGTTACACAGGTTACTACGAGCAGTACTTC.

CDR3 residues: CASSLLGGSSGEQYF. The CDR3 bases are TGTGCCAGCAGCTTACTCGGGGGGAGCTCGGGCGAGCAGTACTTC. The chain has TRBV5-6 and TRBJ2-7; 7 bases fit TRBD2. CDR1 and CDR2 from the germline V gene are SGHDT and YYEEEE. The CDR3 sequence is 15 residues long. Trimming at V came to 2 bases and at J to 6 bases, leaving 11 bases not matched to a gene.

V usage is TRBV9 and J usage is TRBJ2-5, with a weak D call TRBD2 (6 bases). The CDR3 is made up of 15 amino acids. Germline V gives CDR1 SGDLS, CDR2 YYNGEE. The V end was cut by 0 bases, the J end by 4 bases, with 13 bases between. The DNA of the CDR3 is TGTGCCAGCAGCGTAGGAGGGACTCAGACAGAGACCCAGTACTTC. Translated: CASSVGGTQTETQYF.